This entry lists 29 T cell receptor beta chains sequenced from one sample in a study of cytomegalovirus exposure and HLA in healthy donors. PCR employed 60 Vbeta and 13 Jbeta primers. Repertoires were generated with immunoSEQ multiplex PCR, while TCRdb's copy carries only in-frame clones and drops some. This repertoire includes 120,000 to 150,000 clones. Sequenced input: PBMCs. All receptors come from a woman in her forties or fifties in good health and CMV-seronegative.

The V and J genes are TRBV7-9 and TRBJ2-2; D not resolved. The CDR3 totals 13 residues. CDR1 SEHNR and CDR2 FQNEAQ come from the germline V gene (reference sequence). The germline V and J ends were trimmed by 1 base and 6 bases, with 6 bases remaining between them. The CDR3 here is CASSLVIAGELFF. The DNA for the CDR3 is TGTGCCAGCAGCTTAGTAATAGCCGGGGAGCTGTTTTTT.

The rearrangement uses TRBV19 and TRBJ1-2, with D unresolved. There are 13 residues in the CDR3. Trimming took 5 bases from V and 4 from J, leaving 11 bases between them. The V gene's germline CDR1 is LNHDA and CDR2 SQIVND (reference sequence). In DNA, the CDR3 is TGTGCCAGTAGTCCGGGAGGGCTCTATGGCTACACCTTC. Translation: CASSPGGLYGYTF.

The V call is TRBV5-4, the J call TRBJ2-1; D unresolved. Trimming shortened V by 3 bases and J by 2 bases, and 15 bases separated the two germline ends. Per germline, CDR1 SGHNT and CDR2 YYREEE (reference sequence). The CDR3 consists of 16 residues. The CDR3 loop is CASSYWVTATYNEQFF. For the CDR3, the DNA is TGTGCCAGCAGCTACTGGGTCACAGCTACCTACAATGAGCAGTTCTTC.

V is TRBV6-5 and J is TRBJ1-2; no clear D gene. Trimming stripped 2 bases from V and 4 bases from J, with 8 bases between. The CDR3 is 13 residues long. In germline, CDR1 is MNHEY, CDR2 SVGAGI. This chain's CDR3 is CASSYSGPYGYTF. Written as DNA, the CDR3 is TGTGCCAGCAGTTACAGCGGGCCCTATGGCTACACCTTC.

The V call is TRBV28, the J call TRBJ1-2, with a weak D call TRBD1 (5 bases). CDR1 and CDR2 (germline): MDHEN, SYDVKM. The CDR3 runs to 14 residues. V was trimmed by 6 bases and J by 8 bases, leaving 19 bases between them. For the CDR3, the DNA is TGTGCCAGCAGCAACTGGAGGGGAGGCGCCGGCTACACCTTC. Amino acid sequence: CASSNWRGGAGYTF.

The chain employs TRBV18 and TRBJ2-1; 13 nucleotides match TRBD2. Germline V gene data show CDR1 as KGHSH and CDR2 as LQKENI. V lost 3 bases to trimming and J lost 6 bases; unmatched junction nucleotides: 5. The CDR3 spans 16 residues. The CDR3 DNA sequence: TGTGCCAGCTCACCGCAACTAGCGGGAGGGCCCAATGAGCAGTTCTTC. It specifies CASSPQLAGGPNEQFF.

The J gene is TRBJ2-3, the V gene TRBV23-1; no definite D call. TRBV23-1 is identified as an open reading frame with a role that is uncertain. The CDR3 has 13 amino acids. Trimming took off 6 bases at V and 5 bases at J, with 12 bases between the two ends. CDR3 region: CASSQPYRDTQYF. In DNA form, the CDR3 reads TGCGCCAGCAGCCAACCGTACAGAGATACGCAGTATTTT.

The J gene is TRBJ1-2, the V gene TRBV27, with D perhaps matching TRBD1 (5 bases). The CDR3 spans 13 residues. V was trimmed by 8 bases and J by 7 bases, leaving 17 bases between them. The germline CDR1 and CDR2 sequences are MNHEY and SMNVEV (reference sequence). As DNA, the CDR3 is TGTGCCAGCGGTTCAGGGATACTAGCTGGCTACACCTTC. Translated: CASGSGILAGYTF.

Worth noting for this clone: Its ends do not fully match the called genes, so a read error is possible. The V and J genes are TRBV10-3 and TRBJ1-5, with a possible D match to TRBD1 (5 bases). CDR1 ENHRY and CDR2 SYGVKD come from the germline V gene. The CDR3 consists of 13 residues. The CDR3 loop reads CAVRGVLNQPQHF. The CDR3 nucleotides read TGTGCCGTCAGAGGGGTGTTAAATCAGCCCCAGCATTTT.

The V and J genes are TRBV15 and TRBJ2-3, with TRBD2 identical over 9 bases. Unmatched junction bases numbered 9, after V lost 0 bases and J lost 5 bases. Germline CDR1 is LNHNV and CDR2 is YYDKDF (reference sequence). The CDR3 totals 17 residues. CDR3 sequence reads: CATSRDQGGRAGDTQYF. CDR3 nucleotides: TGTGCCACCAGCAGAGATCAAGGCGGGAGGGCGGGAGATACGCAGTATTTT.

The chain recombines TRBV6-5 with TRBJ1-5, with D possibly matching TRBD1 (5 bases). This CDR3 region has 13 residues. CDR1 is MNHEY and CDR2 is SVGAGI in the germline V gene. Trimming cost V 6 bases and J 6 bases, with 12 bases left between them. The CDR3 here is CASRDPGGQPQHF. The CDR3 bases are TGTGCCAGCAGGGACCCCGGGGGTCAGCCCCAGCATTTT.

The chain couples TRBV5-1 to TRBJ2-3; possibly TRBD1 for D (5 bases). The V end was cut by 2 bases, the J end by 3 bases, with 10 bases between. The CDR3 spans 14 residues. Germline CDR1 reads SGHRS; CDR2 reads YFSETQ. CDR3 residues: CASSFSPGTDTQYF. CDR3 bases: TGCGCCAGCAGCTTTTCTCCAGGGACAGATACGCAGTATTTT. Based on the CDR3 plus reference TRBV5-1 and TRBJ2-3, the full variable domain is KAGVTQTPRYLIKTRGQQVTLSCSPISGHRSVSWYQQTPGQGLQFLFEYFSETQRNKGNFPGRFSGRQFSNSRSEMNVSTLELGDSALYLCASSFSPGTDTQYFGPGTRLTVL.

The V call is TRBV7-9, the J call TRBJ1-2, with D possibly TRBD1 on 5 matching bases. Germline CDR1 reads SEHNR; CDR2 reads FQNEAQ (reference sequence). This CDR3 has 15 residues. V was clipped by 1 base and J by 3 bases, with 12 bases between them. CDR3 nucleotide sequence: TGTGCCAGCAGCTTAGTGGGGGGTCCGGACTATGGCTACACCTTC. This translates into CASSLVGGPDYGYTF. The full variable domain, rest sourced from reference TRBV7-9 and TRBJ1-2, is DTGVSQNPRHKITKRGQNVTFRCDPISEHNRLYWYRQTLGQGPEFLTYFQNEAQLEKSRLLSDRFSAERPKGSFSTLEIQRTEQGDSAMYLCASSLVGGPDYGYTFGSGTRLTVV.

The V gene is TRBV25-1, the J gene TRBJ1-2; 7 positions match TRBD1. After removal of 8 bases from V and 4 bases from J, the junction contained 13 bases not matched to a gene. This CDR3 is built from 15 residues. Germline V gene data show CDR1 as MGHDK and CDR2 as SYGVNS. The CDR3 DNA sequence: TGTGCCAGCGTCCCAGGGGGATCGGGCAGCTATGGCTACACCTTC. Translation gives CASVPGGSGSYGYTF.

This rearrangement joins TRBV11-2 to TRBJ1-5; D not resolved. Germline CDR1 is SGHAT and CDR2 is FQNNGV. The CDR3 runs to 16 residues. The V gene lost 4 bases and the J gene lost 0 bases, with 13 bases spanning the gap. CDR3 in DNA: TGTGCCAGCAGCTCTCACCCACTATATAGCAATCAGCCCCAGCATTTT. It specifies CASSSHPLYSNQPQHF.

V is TRBV27 and J is TRBJ1-4; 10 bases map to TRBD1. With 4 bases clipped from V and 8 bases from J, the junction kept 1 base outside the gene matches. The germline gives CDR1 MNHEY, CDR2 SMNVEV (reference sequence). The CDR3 runs to 13 residues. The CDR3 is CASSWGQGEKLFF. The CDR3 region has the DNA TGTGCCAGCAGTTGGGGACAGGGGGAAAAACTGTTTTTT.

V usage is TRBV13 and J usage is TRBJ2-7; TRBD2 might be the D (5 bases). V was pared by 0 bases and J by 0 bases, with 9 bases between. Germline V gene data show CDR1 as PRHDT and CDR2 as FYEKMQ (reference sequence). The length of the CDR3 is 15 residues. CDR3 DNA: TGTGCCAGCAGCTTAGGTCGCGGGCACTCCTACGAGCAGTACTTC. Its protein is CASSLGRGHSYEQYF.

V and J are TRBV15 and TRBJ2-5, with a tentative D call TRBD2 (6 bases). The V end lost 3 bases, the J end lost 4 bases, and 12 bases lay between the germline ends. This CDR3 has 14 residues. Germline values: CDR1 LNHNV, CDR2 YYDKDF (reference sequence). The CDR3 reads CATSRALARETQYF. The DNA for the CDR3 is TGTGCCACCAGCAGGGCACTAGCCCGAGAGACCCAGTACTTC. Using reference TRBV15 and TRBJ2-5 for the parts outside the CDR3, the full variable domain is DAMVIQNPRYQVTQFGKPVTLSCSQTLNHNVMYWYQQKSSQAPKLLFHYYDKDFNNEADTPDNFQSRRPNTSFCFLDIRSPGLGDTAMYLCATSRALARETQYFGPGTRLLVL.

This rearrangement joins TRBV5-1 to TRBJ2-6; 7 bases are a match to TRBD1. V lost 1 base and J lost 2; bases outside the gene matches: 3. Germline V gene data show CDR1 as SGHRS and CDR2 as YFSETQ. This CDR3 contains 16 residues. This chain's CDR3 is CASSLRQGTGANVLTF. The CDR3, as DNA: TGCGCCAGCAGCTTGAGACAGGGAACTGGGGCCAACGTCCTGACTTTC.

Worth noting for this clone: The sample carries other DNA sequences with the same CDR3. This chain connects TRBV30 to TRBJ2-7; 7 bases are a match to TRBD2. With V trimmed by 3 bases and J by 1 base, 3 bases remained unmatched. The germline V gene has CDR1 GTSNPN and CDR2 SVGIG (reference sequence). The CDR3 runs 13 residues. The DNA for the CDR3 is TGTGCCTGGAGCGGGGGGAGGTCCTACGAGCAGTACTTC. Its translation: CAWSGGRSYEQYF.

The rearrangement uses TRBV2 and TRBJ2-7; D call uncertain. The germline CDR1 and CDR2 sequences are SNHLY and FYNNEI. Trimming took 7 bases from V and 3 from J, leaving 19 bases between them. This CDR3 region has 15 residues. The CDR3, as DNA: TGTGCCAGCAAACACCCCGTGGCAGGTAACTACGAGCAGTACTTC. Residues: CASKHPVAGNYEQYF.

The J gene is TRBJ1-5, the V gene TRBV18; D possibly corresponds to TRBD1 (5 bases). Germline V gene data show CDR1 as KGHSH and CDR2 as LQKENI. The CDR3 totals 16 residues. Deletions cut 3 bases from V and 6 bases from J, with 18 bases between. DNA for the CDR3: TGTGCCAGCTCACCCTCGGGCGGGGCTGGTAGTCAGCCCCAGCATTTT. Residues: CASSPSGGAGSQPQHF. Full variable domain (remainder filled in from reference TRBV18 and TRBJ1-5): NAGVMQNPRHLVRRRGQEARLRCSPMKGHSHVYWYRQLPEEGLKFMVYLQKENIIDESGMPKERFSAEFPKEGPSILRIQQVVRGDSAAYFCASSPSGGAGSQPQHFGDGTRLSIL.

The chain links TRBV5-6 to TRBJ1-2; D is ambiguous. The CDR3 is 15 residues long. Germline V gene lookup returns CDR1 SGHDT and CDR2 YYEEEE. Trimming pared 4 bases from V and 0 bases from J, leaving 13 bases between. The CDR3 DNA follows: TGTGCCAGCAGCCGGGAGGAGGGAGCTAACTATGGCTACACCTTC. Its translation: CASSREEGANYGYTF.

This chain joins TRBV30 and TRBJ2-2; a weak D match, TRBD2 (5 bases). The CDR3 covers 14 residues. V was trimmed by 4 bases and J by 7 bases, leaving 16 bases between them. Germline CDR1 is GTSNPN and CDR2 is SVGIG (reference sequence). CDR3 in amino acids: CAWILRESSGELFF. CDR3 coding DNA: TGTGCCTGGATTTTAAGGGAGAGTAGCGGGGAGCTGTTTTTT.

The rearrangement links TRBV4-3 to TRBJ1-6; no clear D gene. V was shortened by 0 bases and J by 13 bases, with 10 bases between the two germline ends. This CDR3 is 13 amino acids long. The germline V gene has CDR1 LGHNA and CDR2 YSLEER. The CDR3 is CASSQDAWRPLHF. DNA for the CDR3: TGCGCCAGCAGCCAAGATGCCTGGCGGCCCCTCCACTTT.

The rearrangement uses TRBV30 and TRBJ2-7; D is unresolved. V lost 2 bases and J 3 bases, leaving 8 bases between the germline ends. This CDR3 spans 12 amino acids. Germline V gene data show CDR1 as GTSNPN and CDR2 as SVGIG (reference sequence). The CDR3 reads CAWSLSLYEQYF. The CDR3, as DNA: TGTGCCTGGAGTCTTAGCCTCTACGAGCAGTACTTC.

V and J are TRBV25-1 and TRBJ2-7, with 7 positions matching TRBD1. This CDR3 has 13 residues. In germline, CDR1 is MGHDK, CDR2 SYGVNS. With 3 bases clipped from V and 3 bases from J, the junction kept 2 bases outside the gene matches. This CDR3 reads CASSDQGVYEQYF. CDR3 sequence (DNA): TGTGCCAGCAGTGATCAGGGGGTCTACGAGCAGTACTTC.

The V gene is TRBV7-3, the J gene TRBJ2-1, with 13 bases that match TRBD2. Germline assignment: CDR1 SGHTA and CDR2 FQGTGA. CDR3 length: 13 residues. Trimming at V came to 8 bases and at J to 5 bases, leaving 0 bases not matched to a gene. CDR3 DNA: TGTGCCAGCGGGACTAGCGGGAACAATGAGCAGTTCTTC. Translated: CASGTSGNNEQFF. The complete variable domain, with remaining parts taken from reference TRBV7-3 and TRBJ2-1, reads GAGVSQTPSNKVTEKGKYVELRCDPISGHTALYWYRQSLGQGPEFLIYFQGTGAADDSGLPNDRFFAVRPEGSVSTLKIQRTERGDSAVYLCASGTSGNNEQFFGPGTRLTVL.

The chain couples TRBV5-4 to TRBJ2-7; D possibly corresponds to TRBD1 (5 bases). Trimming removed 4 bases at V and 0 bases at J, with 11 bases between. Germline assignment: CDR1 SGHNT and CDR2 YYREEE (reference sequence). The CDR3 has 14 residues. The CDR3 DNA reads TGTGCCAGCAGCCGTGACAGACTCTCCTACGAGCAGTACTTC. Its translation: CASSRDRLSYEQYF.